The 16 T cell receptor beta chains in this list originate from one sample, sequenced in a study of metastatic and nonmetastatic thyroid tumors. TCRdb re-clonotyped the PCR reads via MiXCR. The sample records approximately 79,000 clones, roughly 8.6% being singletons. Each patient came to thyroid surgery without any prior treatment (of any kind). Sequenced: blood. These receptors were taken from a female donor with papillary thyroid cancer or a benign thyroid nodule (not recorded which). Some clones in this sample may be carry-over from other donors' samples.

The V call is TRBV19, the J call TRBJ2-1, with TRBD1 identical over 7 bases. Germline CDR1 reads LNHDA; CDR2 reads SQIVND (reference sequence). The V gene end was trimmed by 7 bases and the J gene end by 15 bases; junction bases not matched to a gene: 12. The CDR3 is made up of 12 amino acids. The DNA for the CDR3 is TGTGCCAGTACTCCGATGACAGGGAGCCTGTTCTTC. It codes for CASTPMTGSLFF.

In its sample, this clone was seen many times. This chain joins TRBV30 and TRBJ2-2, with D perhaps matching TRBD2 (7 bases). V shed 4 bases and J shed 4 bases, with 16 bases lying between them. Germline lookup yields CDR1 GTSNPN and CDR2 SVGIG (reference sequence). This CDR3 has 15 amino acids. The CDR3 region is CAWTRGGGFTGELFF. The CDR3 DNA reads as TGTGCCTGGACAAGGGGGGGAGGGTTCACCGGGGAGCTGTTTTTT.

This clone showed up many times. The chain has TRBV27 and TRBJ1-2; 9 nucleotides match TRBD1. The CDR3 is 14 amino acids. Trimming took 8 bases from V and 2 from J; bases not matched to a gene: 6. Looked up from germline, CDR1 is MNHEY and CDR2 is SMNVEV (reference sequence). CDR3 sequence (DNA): TGTGCCAGCGCCTACAGGGGGCTAAACTATGGCTACACCTTC. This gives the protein CASAYRGLNYGYTF.

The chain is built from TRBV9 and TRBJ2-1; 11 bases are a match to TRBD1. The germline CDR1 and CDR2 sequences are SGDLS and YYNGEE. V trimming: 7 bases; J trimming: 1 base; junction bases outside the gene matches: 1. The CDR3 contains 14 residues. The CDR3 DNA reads TGTGCCAGCGGGACAGGGGGATCCTACAATGAGCAGTTCTTC. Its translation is CASGTGGSYNEQFF.

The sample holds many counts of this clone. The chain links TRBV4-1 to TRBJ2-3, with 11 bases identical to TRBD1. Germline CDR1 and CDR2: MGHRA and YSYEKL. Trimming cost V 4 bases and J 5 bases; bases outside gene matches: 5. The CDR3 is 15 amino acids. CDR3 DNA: TGCGCCAGCAGCCTCGGACAGGGGGCCATAGATACGCAGTATTTT. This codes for CASSLGQGAIDTQYF.

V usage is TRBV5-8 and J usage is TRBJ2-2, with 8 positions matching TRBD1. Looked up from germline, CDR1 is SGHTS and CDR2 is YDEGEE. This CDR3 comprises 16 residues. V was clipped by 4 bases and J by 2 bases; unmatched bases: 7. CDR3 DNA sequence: TGTGCCAGCAGCCTAAACAGGGGGAAAAACACCGGGGAGCTGTTTTTT. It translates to CASSLNRGKNTGELFF.

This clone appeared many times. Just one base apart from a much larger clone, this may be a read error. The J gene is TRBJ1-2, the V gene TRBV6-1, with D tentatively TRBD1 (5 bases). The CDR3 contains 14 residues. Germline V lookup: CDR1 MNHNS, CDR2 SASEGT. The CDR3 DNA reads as TGTACCAGCAGTTTCAGGGCATTAGACTATGGCTACACCTTC. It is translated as CTSSFRALDYGYTF.

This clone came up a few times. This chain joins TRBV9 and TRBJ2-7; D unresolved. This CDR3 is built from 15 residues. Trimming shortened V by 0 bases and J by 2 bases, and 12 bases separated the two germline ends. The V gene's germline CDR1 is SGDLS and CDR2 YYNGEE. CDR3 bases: TGTGCCAGCAGCGTAGGAAATTCTCGAACCTACGAGCAGTACTTC. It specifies CASSVGNSRTYEQYF.

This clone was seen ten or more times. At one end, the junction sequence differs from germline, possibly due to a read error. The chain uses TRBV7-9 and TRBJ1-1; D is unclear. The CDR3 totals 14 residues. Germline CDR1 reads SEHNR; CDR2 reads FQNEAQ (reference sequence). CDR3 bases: TGTGCCAACAGCTTAGCCGGAGGGAACACTGAAGCTTTCTTT. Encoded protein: CANSLAGGNTEAFF.

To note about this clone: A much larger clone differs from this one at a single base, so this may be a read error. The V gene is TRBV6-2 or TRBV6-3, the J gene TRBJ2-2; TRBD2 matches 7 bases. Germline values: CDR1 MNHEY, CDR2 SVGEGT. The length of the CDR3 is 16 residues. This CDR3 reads CASIYALRGRQVELFF. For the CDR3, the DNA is TGTGCCAGCATTTACGCGCTGCGGGGGAGGCAAGTGGAGCTGTTTTTT.

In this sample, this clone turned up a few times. The CDR3 coding sequence is TGTGCCAGCGCGTTGACAGGGGTAGTAAAGGGCTACACCTTC. Protein product: CASALTGVVKGYTF. The rearrangement uses TRBV27 and TRBJ1-2; 8 bases are a match to TRBD1. In germline, CDR1 is MNHEY, CDR2 SMNVEV (reference sequence). This CDR3 spans 14 amino acids. Trimming at V came to 8 bases and at J to 8 bases, leaving 13 bases not matched to a gene.

The CDR3 region has the DNA TGCAGCGTAGCCGGGACTAAGGCCTACGAGCAGTACTTC. It is translated as CSVAGTKAYEQYF. The chain couples TRBV29-1 to TRBJ2-7; 7 nucleotides match TRBD2. J was trimmed by 2 bases and V by 6 bases; bases with no gene match: 7. Germline V gene sequence: CDR1 SQVTM, CDR2 ANQGSEA. There are 13 residues in the CDR3.

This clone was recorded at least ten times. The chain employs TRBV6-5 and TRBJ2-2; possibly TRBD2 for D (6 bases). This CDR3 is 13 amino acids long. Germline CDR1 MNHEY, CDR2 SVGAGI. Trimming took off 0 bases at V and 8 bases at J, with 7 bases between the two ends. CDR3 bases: TGTGCCAGCAGTTACTCTCGGGGGGGGGAGCTGTTTTTT. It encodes CASSYSRGGELFF.

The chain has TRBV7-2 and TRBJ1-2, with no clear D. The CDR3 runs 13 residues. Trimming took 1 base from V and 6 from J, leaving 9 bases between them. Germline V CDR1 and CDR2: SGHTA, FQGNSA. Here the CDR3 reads CASSLGGTNGYTF. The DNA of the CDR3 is TGTGCCAGCAGCTTAGGGGGAACTAATGGCTACACCTTC.

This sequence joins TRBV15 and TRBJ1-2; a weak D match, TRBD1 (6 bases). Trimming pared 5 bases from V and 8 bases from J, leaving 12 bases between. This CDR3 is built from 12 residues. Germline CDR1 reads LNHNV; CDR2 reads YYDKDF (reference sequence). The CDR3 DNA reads TGTGCCACCAGCTGGTGGGGGCAGGGCTACACCTTC. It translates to CATSWWGQGYTF. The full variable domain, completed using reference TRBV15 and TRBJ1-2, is DAMVIQNPRYQVTQFGKPVTLSCSQTLNHNVMYWYQQKSSQAPKLLFHYYDKDFNNEADTPDNFQSRRPNTSFCFLDIRSPGLGDTAMYLCATSWWGQGYTFGSGTRLTVV.

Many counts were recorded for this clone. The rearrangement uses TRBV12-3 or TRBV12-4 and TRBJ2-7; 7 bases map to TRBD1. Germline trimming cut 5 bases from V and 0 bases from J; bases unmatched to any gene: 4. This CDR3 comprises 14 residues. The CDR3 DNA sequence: TGTGCCAGCAGTCCCGGGACAGTCTCCTACGAGCAGTACTTC. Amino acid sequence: CASSPGTVSYEQYF.